This TCR beta chain derives from a study of blood T cell repertoires in COVID-19. Study details: Specimens from acute and convalescent COVID-19 originated in the United States, Italy and Spain.

The germline gives CDR1 LGHDT, CDR2 YNNKEL (reference sequence). The CDR3 length is 14 residues. Trimming stripped 0 bases from V and 4 bases from J, with 9 bases between. In the source study's methods: Scientists estimated how many nucleated cells there were by amplifying reference gene primers. Assay: immunoSEQ multiplex PCR; the TCRdb copy retains only in-frame clones and omits some. That table gives V, J and clone size, and the DNA gave D and trimming. The sample records 140,000 to 150,000 clones, 65% to 85% being singletons. The source material was peripheral blood. This chain connects TRBV3-1 (or the pseudogene TRBV3-2) to TRBJ2-5; no clear D gene. The TCR comes from a woman aged 55-70 years with acute or convalescent COVID-19. CDR3 protein: CASSQDFSLETQYF. DNA for the CDR3: TGTGCCAGCAGCCAAGACTTTAGTCTAGAGACCCAGTACTTC.